The 17 T cell receptor beta chains presented below share a single source sample, sequenced in a study of CD4 T cells in relation to SARS-CoV-2 and coronaviruses (dated by TCRdb to the early 2020s). Libraries were made using the immunoSEQ multiplex PCR assay. The table comes from immuneACCESS by way of TCRdb, which keeps in-frame sequences with V and J called. Part of the clones is missing from these tables; in studies checked, under half for an unresolved V gene and the rest for unknown reasons. In all, the sample holds tens of thousands of clones, and about 90% of those were seen once. The ten largest account for around 0.41% of the sample. Material: naive CD4+ T cells from PBMCs. The sample's cell subset or site label is to be understood as: naive CD4+ T cells isolated by negative enrichment. These receptors originate from an adult with COVID-19.

The V and J genes are TRBV5-1 and TRBJ2-7; 7 bases line up with TRBD1. The germline V gene has CDR1 SGHRS and CDR2 YFSETQ. V dropped 0 bases and J dropped 1; count of bases not matched to a gene: 13. The CDR3 runs 18 residues. CDR3 nucleotides: TGCGCCAGCAGCTTGGATACAGGGGCCCTGACCCGTTCCTACGAGCAGTACTTC. Amino acids: CASSLDTGALTRSYEQYF.

This clone was counted once. The chain couples TRBV2 to TRBJ1-5; no clear D gene. In germline, CDR1 is SNHLY, CDR2 FYNNEI. The CDR3 runs to 16 residues. Between the trimmed V and J ends, which lost 6 bases and 6 bases, there was a span of 21 bases. Here the CDR3 reads CASRPTDTAFGQPQHF. The CDR3 region has the DNA TGTGCCAGCAGACCCACAGACACCGCGTTCGGTCAGCCCCAGCATTTT.

In its sample, this clone was seen once. This chain uses TRBV2 with TRBJ2-7; D gene ambiguous. Trimming stripped 1 base from V and 0 bases from J, with 10 bases between. Germline V gene data show CDR1 as SNHLY and CDR2 as FYNNEI. This CDR3 comprises 15 residues. CDR3 in amino acids: CASSEEGNPSYEQYF. In DNA form, the CDR3 reads TGTGCCAGCAGTGAAGAGGGTAACCCCTCCTACGAGCAGTACTTC.

The genes are TRBV3-1 (or the pseudogene TRBV3-2) and TRBJ2-3, with TRBD1 as a possible D gene (6 bases). V lost 10 bases, J lost 2 bases, and 16 bases lay in between. The CDR3 runs 14 residues. From germline, CDR1 is LGHDT and CDR2 YNNKEL (reference sequence). CDR3 in amino acids: CANKGERDTDTQYF. The CDR3 DNA is TGTGCCAATAAGGGGGAGAGAGACACAGATACGCAGTATTTT.

V gene TRBV5-8 combines with J gene TRBJ2-1, with 12 nucleotides matching TRBD2. In germline, CDR1 is SGHTS, CDR2 YDEGEE. V lost 2 bases and J lost 5; bases outside the gene matches: 11. The CDR3 extends over 18 amino acids. CDR3 in DNA: TGTGCCAGCAGCTTCCGACAGGGAAGGACTAGCGGGGACAATGAGCAGTTCTTC. Residues: CASSFRQGRTSGDNEQFF.

The chain links TRBV24-1 to TRBJ2-1; 9 nucleotides align to TRBD1. V was pared by 3 bases and J by 0 bases, with 11 bases of the junction left unmatched. CDR3 length equals 19 residues. Germline CDR1 and CDR2: KGHDR and SFDVKD. CDR3 region: CATSDVNPGQGHSYNEQFF. The CDR3 region has the DNA TGTGCCACCAGTGATGTTAACCCGGGACAGGGCCACTCCTACAATGAGCAGTTCTTC.

The rearrangement uses TRBV5-4 and TRBJ2-7, with 10 positions matching TRBD1. Looked up from germline, CDR1 is SGHNT and CDR2 is YYREEE (reference sequence). The CDR3 has 15 residues. V shed 5 bases, J shed 5 bases, and the junction held 10 bases outside the gene matches. The CDR3 DNA follows: TGTGCCAGCAGTTCTGAGGGACAGGGGATCGACGAGCAGTACTTC. Its translation: CASSSEGQGIDEQYF.

The genes are TRBV5-1 and TRBJ1-1, with 9 bases matching TRBD1. The length of the CDR3 is 14 residues. V was pared by 4 bases and J by 6 bases, with 7 bases of the junction left unmatched. The germline V gene encodes CDR1 SGHRS and CDR2 YFSETQ. The CDR3 loop is CASSGGQGYAEAFF. For the CDR3, the DNA is TGCGCCAGCAGCGGGGGACAGGGATACGCTGAAGCTTTCTTT.

This rearrangement joins TRBV7-8 to TRBJ2-2, with 10 bases that match TRBD2. The CDR3 contains 15 residues. V trimming: 2 bases; J trimming: 6 bases; junction bases outside the gene matches: 3. The germline gives CDR1 SGHVS, CDR2 FQNEAQ. The CDR3 DNA reads as TGTGCCAGCAGCTTAAGCGGGAGGGCGGCCGGGGAGCTGTTTTTT. Amino acid sequence: CASSLSGRAAGELFF.

The V call is TRBV6-2 or TRBV6-3, the J call TRBJ1-2, with D unresolved. Germline V CDR1 and CDR2: MNHEY, SVGEGT. Trimming shortened V by 2 bases and J by 12 bases, and 16 bases separated the two germline ends. This CDR3 comprises 13 residues. The CDR3 region has the DNA TGTGCCAGCAGTTACGGCCAGGCGGGCGGCCACACCTTC. Translating it yields CASSYGQAGGHTF.

This sequence joins TRBV5-4 and TRBJ2-3; TRBD2 might be the D (5 bases). The germline V gene encodes CDR1 SGHNT and CDR2 YYREEE (reference sequence). The CDR3 totals 14 residues. Trimming took off 3 bases at V and 5 bases at J, with 13 bases between the two ends. In DNA form, the CDR3 reads TGTGCCAGCAGCTCGCCTAGCATGGGAGATACGCAGTATTTT. Its protein is CASSSPSMGDTQYF.

The chain combines TRBV27 with TRBJ2-3; the match to TRBD2 covers 10 bases. Per the germline V gene, CDR1 is MNHEY and CDR2 is SMNVEV (reference sequence). V was clipped by 5 bases and J by 0 bases; unmatched bases: 2. This CDR3 comprises 15 residues. The CDR3 loop is CASSQAGGSTDTQYF. The CDR3, as DNA: TGTGCCAGCAGTCAAGCGGGAGGGAGCACAGATACGCAGTATTTT.

The chain links TRBV2 to TRBJ1-6; D is undetermined. The CDR3 extends over 14 amino acids. The germline V gene encodes CDR1 SNHLY and CDR2 FYNNEI. The germline V and J ends were trimmed by 5 bases and 7 bases, with 12 bases remaining between them. CDR3 in amino acids: CASSSRYNNSPLHF. CDR3 nucleotide sequence: TGTGCCAGCAGTAGTCGGTACAACAATTCACCCCTCCACTTT.

This clone turned up a few times. The chain recombines TRBV19 with TRBJ2-1; 8 nucleotides match TRBD1. Germline V gene sequence: CDR1 LNHDA, CDR2 SQIVND (reference sequence). V shed 7 bases, J shed 3 bases, and the junction held 8 bases outside the gene matches. The CDR3 is 15 residues long. CDR3 DNA sequence: TGTGCCAGTAACCTCCGACAGGGGATCTACAATGAGCAGTTCTTC. It translates to CASNLRQGIYNEQFF.

The chain recombines TRBV15 with TRBJ2-7; D not certain. The germline V gene encodes CDR1 LNHNV and CDR2 YYDKDF (reference sequence). The CDR3 sequence is 14 residues long. Trimming cost V 0 bases and J 1 base, with 7 bases left between them. Here the CDR3 DNA reads TGTGCCACCAGCAGAGATCTGGCATCCTACGAGCAGTACTTC. Encoded protein: CATSRDLASYEQYF.

The genes are TRBV1 and TRBJ2-7. TRBV1 is designated a pseudogene. This CDR3 region has 11 residues. The CDR3: CTSSRPGTEYF. The CDR3 nucleotides are TGCACCAGCAGCCGCCCCGGGACGGAGTACTTC.

The table lists this clone with a count of one. V and J are TRBV5-1 and TRBJ2-3; D is unclear. V was cut by 7 bases and J by 6 bases, with 18 bases left in between. The CDR3 totals 14 residues. Germline V gene lookup returns CDR1 SGHRS and CDR2 YFSETQ. The CDR3 bases are TGCGCCAGCTCGGACGGCTCACTCGGTGATACGCAGTATTTT. This translates into CASSDGSLGDTQYF.